The 3 T cell receptor beta chains in this list originate from one sample, sequenced in a study of monozygotic twins with cystic fibrosis. Using immunoSEQ multiplex PCR, the repertoire was profiled, and TCRdb retains in-frame clones only, with some absent. The data hold approximately 11,000 clones, with 75% to 85% observed a single time. Sample: blood. Receptors were obtained from a young man with cystic fibrosis.

The chain couples TRBV7-9 to TRBJ1-3; the D is unclear. The CDR3 covers 14 residues. V gave up 2 bases and J gave up 5 bases, with 10 bases separating them. CDR1 and CDR2 from the germline V gene are SEHNR and FQNEAQ (reference sequence). As DNA, the CDR3 is TGTGCCAGCAGCTTATCCGAAGGTCGAAACACCATATATTTT. Amino acids: CASSLSEGRNTIYF.

J is TRBJ2-1 and V is TRBV9, with 8 bases aligning to TRBD2. This CDR3 contains 16 residues. J was trimmed by 10 bases and V by 0 bases; bases with no gene match: 12. Germline CDR1 SGDLS, CDR2 YYNGEE. For the CDR3, the DNA is TGTGCCAGCAGCGTAGCTACCGGCCCGGGAGGGTGGGAGCAGTTCTTC. It translates to CASSVATGPGGWEQFF.

This clone was seen once. This rearrangement joins TRBV5-6 to TRBJ2-5, with 7 nucleotides matching TRBD2. Germline-derived CDR1 and CDR2 are SGHDT and YYEEEE. This CDR3 region has 15 residues. V lost 1 base and J lost 1; bases outside the gene matches: 4. The DNA for the CDR3 is TGTGCCAGCAGCTTGTGGGGGGGGTCCCAAGAGACCCAGTACTTC. Translated: CASSLWGGSQETQYF. Combining the CDR3 with reference TRBV5-6 and TRBJ2-5 gives the whole variable domain DAGVTQSPTHLIKTRGQQVTLRCSPKSGHDTVSWYQQALGQGPQFIFQYYEEEERQRGNFPDRFSGHQFPNYSSELNVNALLLGDSALYLCASSLWGGSQETQYFGPGTRLLVL.